Shown below are 27 T cell receptor beta chains from a single sample sequenced in a study of T cells in Graves' hyperthyroidism and ophthalmopathy. RNA transcripts yielded amplified TCR beta CDR3 regions. The TCR CDR3 first-round RT-PCR relied on the HTBI primer set. MiXCR, run by TCRdb on the multiplex PCR reads, gives a single entry per CDR3 protein. The sample yields hundreds of thousands of distinct CDR3 sequences, under 20% seen once. Sequencing input: blood. The origin of the receptors is a woman aged 25 to 45 with Graves' hyperthyroidism.

This clonotype showed up many times. This chain connects TRBV11-1 to TRBJ1-1, with D possibly TRBD1 on 6 matching bases. This CDR3 has 15 residues. The V end lost 5 bases, the J end lost 3 bases, and 16 bases lay between the germline ends. CDR1 is SGHAT, CDR2 FQDESV, per germline (reference sequence). The CDR3 DNA is TGTGCCAGCAGCCCAGAACTCGGGGGCGACACTGAAGCTTTCTTT. Translated, it gives CASSPELGGDTEAFF. Filled out from reference TRBV11-1 and TRBJ1-1, the complete variable domain reads EAEVAQSPRYKITEKSQAVAFWCDPISGHATLYWYRQILGQGPELLVQFQDESVVDDSQLPKDRFSAERLKGVDSTLKIQPAELGDSAMYLCASSPELGGDTEAFFGQGTRLTVV.

This clonotype has more than one count but fewer than ten. The chain recombines TRBV30 with TRBJ1-4, with 8 bases aligning to TRBD1. CDR1 GTSNPN and CDR2 SVGIG come from the germline V gene (reference sequence). The CDR3 has 13 amino acids. The J segment lost 1 base and the V segment lost 7 bases, leaving 2 bases of the junction unmatched. CDR3 nucleotide sequence: TGTGCCTTTGACAGGGGAACTAATGAAAAACTGTTTTTT. It codes for CAFDRGTNEKLFF.

In its sample, this clonotype was seen a few times. The rearrangement uses TRBV29-1 and TRBJ1-2; 7 bases align to TRBD1. Unmatched junction bases numbered 2, after V lost 1 base and J lost 0 bases. The CDR3 runs to 14 residues. Germline lookup yields CDR1 SQVTM and CDR2 ANQGSEA. The chain's CDR3 is CSVEGRGANYGYTF. CDR3 coding DNA: TGCAGCGTTGAAGGCAGGGGGGCTAACTATGGCTACACCTTC.

In its sample, this clonotype was seen many times. This chain connects TRBV6-2 or TRBV6-3 to TRBJ2-7; D possibly corresponds to TRBD2 (5 bases). The CDR3 length is 15 residues. Germline lookup yields CDR1 MNHEY and CDR2 SVGEGT. Between the trimmed V and J ends, which lost 4 bases and 8 bases, there was a span of 21 bases. CDR3 coding DNA: TGTGCCAGCAGTTCGGCGGGCTCCATTCCTACGAAGCAGTACTTC. Protein: CASSSAGSIPTKQYF.

Many counts were recorded for this clonotype. This sequence joins TRBV7-3 and TRBJ2-5; TRBD2 might be the D (5 bases). The CDR3 has 13 amino acids. Trimming left V 5 bases short and J 8 bases short, with 15 bases between. CDR1 is SGHTA, CDR2 FQGTGA, per germline. The CDR3: CASSRTPEGTQYF. The CDR3 DNA reads TGTGCCAGCAGCCGAACCCCTGAGGGCACCCAGTACTTC.

This clonotype showed up many times. The rearrangement links TRBV18 to TRBJ2-7; D might be TRBD2 (5 bases). Germline V gene data show CDR1 as KGHSH and CDR2 as LQKENI. The V end lost 0 bases, the J end lost 2 bases, and 11 bases lay between the germline ends. The CDR3 has 15 residues. CDR3: CASSPPRRRTYEQYF. For the CDR3, the DNA is TGTGCCAGCTCACCACCCCGACGGAGGACCTACGAGCAGTACTTC.

In its sample, this clonotype was seen many times. The V call is TRBV28, the J call TRBJ2-7; 12 nucleotides line up with TRBD2. J gave up 0 bases and V 6 bases, and 6 bases lay outside the gene matches. The CDR3 is 16 residues long. From germline, CDR1 is MDHEN and CDR2 SYDVKM. The CDR3 spells CASSQGLAGPSYEQYF. The CDR3 DNA reads TGTGCCAGCAGCCAAGGACTAGCGGGACCCTCCTACGAGCAGTACTTC.

A remark on this clonotype: This sequence may be a read error, since a much larger clone differs from it by one base. The chain is built from TRBV6-1 and TRBJ2-4; 9 bases line up with TRBD1. This CDR3 contains 14 residues. The V and J ends lost 6 bases and 6 bases, in that order; junction bases with no gene match: 6. Per germline, CDR1 MNHNS and CDR2 SASEGT. In DNA, the CDR3 is TGTGCCAGCAGACCTCTGGGACAGGGAAACATTCAGTACTTC. Its translation is CASRPLGQGNIQYF.

This clonotype showed up many times. This chain links TRBV29-1 with TRBJ2-1; 7 nucleotides line up with TRBD2. The V and J ends lost 3 bases and 5 bases, in that order; junction bases with no gene match: 7. The germline V gene encodes CDR1 SQVTM and CDR2 ANQGSEA. The CDR3 is 14 residues long. The chain's CDR3 is CSVEEGGPHNEQFF. The CDR3 DNA reads TGCAGCGTTGAGGAGGGAGGGCCCCACAATGAGCAGTTCTTC.

This clonotype has a count of ten or more. CDR3 sequence: CASSRDRVGVGYTF. DNA of the CDR3: TGTGCCAGCAGTAGAGACAGGGTTGGTGTTGGCTACACCTTC. The V gene is TRBV6-1, the J gene TRBJ1-2; 7 positions match TRBD1. The CDR3 has 14 amino acids. Losses at the gene ends were 5 bases for V and 7 bases for J; bases not matched to a gene: 10. From germline, CDR1 is MNHNS and CDR2 SASEGT.

In its sample, this clonotype was seen many times. V and J are TRBV12-3 or TRBV12-4 and TRBJ2-5; D may be TRBD1 or TRBD2 (5 bases each). Trimming shortened V by 4 bases and J by 5 bases, and 17 bases separated the two germline ends. CDR3 length: 15 residues. CDR3 sequence (DNA): TGTGCCAGCAGTTCCAGGGACCTGGACACGGAGACCCAGTACTTC. Translated, it gives CASSSRDLDTETQYF.

This clonotype appeared many times. This chain joins TRBV5-8 and TRBJ2-1; D remains ambiguous. The germline V gene has CDR1 SGHTS and CDR2 YDEGEE. V dropped 4 bases and J dropped 4 bases, with 15 bases sitting between them. The CDR3 has 15 amino acids. The CDR3 here is CASSPVRTHYNEQFF. CDR3 DNA sequence: TGTGCCAGCAGCCCTGTCCGAACCCATTACAATGAGCAGTTCTTC.

This clonotype was detected ten times or more. The chain carries TRBV28 and TRBJ2-7; 12 bases agree with TRBD1. This CDR3 region has 14 residues. With V trimmed by 6 bases and J by 4 bases, 4 bases remained unmatched. Germline CDR1 MDHEN, CDR2 SYDVKM. CDR3 residues: CASRPGQGAYEQYF. The CDR3 bases are TGTGCCAGCAGACCGGGACAGGGGGCTTACGAGCAGTACTTC.

This clonotype occurred many times. The rearrangement uses TRBV7-2 and TRBJ1-1, with 7 bases aligning to TRBD1. The junction had 4 bases not matched to a gene; V was cut back by 2 bases and J by 4 bases. The CDR3 sequence is 14 residues long. Germline CDR1 reads SGHTA; CDR2 reads FQGNSA. The CDR3 region has the DNA TGTGCCAGCAGCTTACAGGGGGTGGGCACTGAAGCTTTCTTT. Translated: CASSLQGVGTEAFF.

This clonotype was counted a few times. Written as DNA, the CDR3 is TGTGCCAGCAGCTTAGATGGGGGACTAGCTGAGACCCAGTACTTC. This codes for CASSLDGGLAETQYF. The chain carries TRBV11-2 and TRBJ2-5, with 9 bases lining up with TRBD2. The V and J ends lost 0 bases and 5 bases, in that order; junction bases with no gene match: 4. The CDR3 extends over 15 amino acids. Germline lookup yields CDR1 SGHAT and CDR2 FQNNGV.

This chain joins TRBV2 and TRBJ2-5; tentative D call: TRBD1 (5 bases). Trimming pared 7 bases from V and 1 base from J, leaving 10 bases between. The CDR3 consists of 13 residues. Germline-derived CDR1 and CDR2 are SNHLY and FYNNEI. CDR3 DNA sequence: TGTGCCAGCACAGGGCCTTTCCAAGAGACCCAGTACTTC. Amino acid sequence: CASTGPFQETQYF. Looking up the rest from reference TRBV2 and TRBJ2-5 gives the full variable domain: EPEVTQTPSHQVTQMGQEVILRCVPISNHLYFYWYRQILGQKVEFLVSFYNNEISEKSEIFDDQFSVERPDGSNFTLKIRSTKLEDSAMYFCASTGPFQETQYFGPGTRLLVL.

This clonotype appeared many times. The rearrangement uses TRBV28 and TRBJ2-7; 9 bases map to TRBD2. The CDR3 runs 19 residues. CDR1 and CDR2 from the germline V gene are MDHEN and SYDVKM. V lost 4 bases and J lost 1; bases outside the gene matches: 17. Written as DNA, the CDR3 is TGTGCCAGCAGTTCGCCGCAGGTTAGCGGGAGTAGGATTTCCTACGAGCAGTACTTC. It specifies CASSSPQVSGSRISYEQYF.

A note on this clonotype: A junction end diverges from the germline sequence, so it may reflect a read error. The rearrangement uses TRBV7-2 and TRBJ2-1; D gene uncertain. This CDR3 is 12 amino acids long. Per germline, CDR1 SGHTA and CDR2 FQGNSA. CDR3 in amino acids: CASSFGTNGQFF. The CDR3 nucleotides read TGTGCCAGCAGCTTCGGTACAAATGGGCAGTTCTTC.

This clonotype was recorded at least ten times. The rearrangement links TRBV28 to TRBJ2-3; D possibly corresponds to TRBD2 (6 bases). Germline CDR1 reads MDHEN; CDR2 reads SYDVKM. This CDR3 comprises 13 residues. Deletions cut 2 bases from V and 10 bases from J, with 13 bases between. The CDR3: CASSLGGEVSQYF. CDR3 coding DNA: TGTGCCAGCAGTTTAGGCGGGGAGGTATCGCAGTATTTT.

This clonotype was seen ten or more times. CDR3 protein: CASSLGVQPQHF. The CDR3 DNA reads TGTGCCAGCAGTTTGGGGGTTCAGCCCCAGCATTTT. The V call is TRBV7-2, the J call TRBJ1-5, with D perhaps matching TRBD1 (5 bases). Trimming left V 6 bases short and J 6 bases short, with 9 bases between. Germline CDR1 SGHTA, CDR2 FQGNSA. The CDR3 totals 12 residues.

J is TRBJ2-1 and V is TRBV29-1; D gene ambiguous. This CDR3 spans 13 amino acids. Per the germline V gene, CDR1 is SQVTM and CDR2 is ANQGSEA. Trimming removed 7 bases from V and 0 bases from J, with 10 bases in between. For the CDR3, the DNA is TGCAGCGGTGGCCAGAGCTCCTACAATGAGCAGTTCTTC. Its protein is CSGGQSSYNEQFF.

This clonotype was found many times. This chain uses TRBV20-1 with TRBJ2-7; D unresolved. Trimming cost V 2 bases and J 5 bases, with 7 bases left between them. This CDR3 is 11 amino acids long. Germline V gives CDR1 DFQATT, CDR2 SNEGSKA (reference sequence). The CDR3 DNA follows: TGCAGTGCTAGAAGGCTAGACGAGCAGTACTTC. It is translated as CSARRLDEQYF.

This clonotype showed up just a few times. The chain uses TRBV5-1 and TRBJ1-4; no definite D call. Trimming removed 7 bases at V and 0 bases at J, with 16 bases between. CDR3 length equals 16 residues. CDR1 SGHRS and CDR2 YFSETQ come from the germline V gene. The CDR3 protein is CASSVTPDATNEKLFF. CDR3 DNA: TGCGCCAGCTCCGTAACCCCAGATGCAACTAATGAAAAACTGTTTTTT.

This clonotype was seen only a few times. The chain couples TRBV15 to TRBJ2-5; weak D call: TRBD2 (5 bases). The CDR3 has 16 amino acids. The V gene's germline CDR1 is LNHNV and CDR2 YYDKDF (reference sequence). Trimming shortened V by 1 base and J by 3 bases, and 15 bases separated the two germline ends. The CDR3 protein is CATSRGRGLLKETQYF. The CDR3 region has the DNA TGTGCCACCAGCAGAGGGCGCGGGCTCTTAAAAGAGACCCAGTACTTC.

The chain combines TRBV10-3 with TRBJ2-7; D might be TRBD1 (5 bases). The CDR3 has 15 residues. The germline V gene has CDR1 ENHRY and CDR2 SYGVKD. V lost 2 bases, J lost 0 bases, and 11 bases lay in between. CDR3 protein: CAISEPRQGSYEQYF. The CDR3 DNA is TGTGCCATCAGTGAGCCGAGGCAGGGCTCCTACGAGCAGTACTTC.

The chain joins TRBV12-5 to TRBJ2-1; D is possibly TRBD2 (6 bases). The CDR3 sequence is 19 residues long. V lost 0 bases and J lost 2, with 20 bases in between. In germline, CDR1 is LGHNT, CDR2 FRNRAP. The DNA for the CDR3 is TGTGCTAGTGGTTTGGTACGAGGGTTAGCGCGCGGGACCTACAATGAGCAGTTCTTC. Translation: CASGLVRGLARGTYNEQFF.

The chain combines TRBV7-9 with TRBJ2-1; D is uncertain. This CDR3 has 14 amino acids. V gave up 2 bases and J gave up 4 bases, with 9 bases separating them. CDR1 and CDR2 (germline): SEHNR, FQNEAQ (reference sequence). CDR3 sequence: CASSLNSGYNEQFF. CDR3 coding DNA: TGTGCCAGCAGCTTAAACTCCGGTTACAATGAGCAGTTCTTC.